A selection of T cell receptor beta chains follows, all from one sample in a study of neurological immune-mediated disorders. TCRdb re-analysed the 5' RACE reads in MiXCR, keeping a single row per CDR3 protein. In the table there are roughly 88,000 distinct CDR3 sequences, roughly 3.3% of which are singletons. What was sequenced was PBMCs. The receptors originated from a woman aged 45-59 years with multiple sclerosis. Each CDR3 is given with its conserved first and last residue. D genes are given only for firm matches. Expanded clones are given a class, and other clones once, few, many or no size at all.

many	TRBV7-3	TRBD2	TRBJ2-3	CASSRSFGAGQTDTQYF	TGTGCCAGCAGCCGGAGCTTTGGAGCGGGGCAAACAGATACGCAGTATTTT
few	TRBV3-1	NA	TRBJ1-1	CDSSIRDTEAFF	TGTGACAGCAGCATAAGGGACACTGAAGCTTTCTTT
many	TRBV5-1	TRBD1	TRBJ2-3	CASSLVLDRETDTQYF	TGCGCCAGCAGCTTGGTCCTTGACAGGGAGACAGATACGCAGTATTTT
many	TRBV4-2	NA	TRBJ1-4	CASRFSRDGNEKLFF	TGTGCCAGCAGATTCTCCAGGGATGGGAATGAAAAACTGTTTTTT
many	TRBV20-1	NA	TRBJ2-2	CSARDGGSNTGELFF	TGCAGTGCTAGAGATGGGGGGTCTAACACCGGGGAGCTGTTTTTT
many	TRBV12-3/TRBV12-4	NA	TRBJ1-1	CASSLRGTEAFF	TGTGCCAGCAGTTTACGGGGCACTGAAGCTTTCTTT
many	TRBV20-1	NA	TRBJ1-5	CSARDPFGELNQPQHF	TGCAGTGCTAGAGATCCTTTTGGGGAGCTCAATCAGCCCCAGCATTTT
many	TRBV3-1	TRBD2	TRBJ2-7	CASSHSGGAYEQYF	TGTGCCAGCAGCCACTCCGGGGGGGCCTACGAGCAGTACTTC
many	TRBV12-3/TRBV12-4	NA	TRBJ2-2	CASRGTGASSGVYPAGELFF	TGTGCCAGCAGGGGGACAGGGGCTTCTAGCGGGGTCTATCCGGCCGGGGAGCTGTTTTTT
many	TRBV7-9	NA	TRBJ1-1	CASSHPRRNTEAFF	TGTGCCAGCAGTCACCCAAGGAGGAACACTGAAGCTTTCTTT
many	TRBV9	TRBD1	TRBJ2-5	CASSPGQGGRWETQYF	TGTGCCAGCAGTCCTGGACAGGGGGGTCGGTGGGAGACCCAGTACTTC
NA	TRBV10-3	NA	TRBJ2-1	CAISDSGTSKNNEQFF	TGTGCCATCAGTGACTCCGGGACATCTAAAAACAATGAGCAGTTCTTC
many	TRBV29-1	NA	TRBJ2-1	CSVEWTTSYNEQFF	TGCAGCGTTGAATGGACGACCTCCTACAATGAGCAGTTCTTC
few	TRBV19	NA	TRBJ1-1	CASSIDSGGTEAFF	TGTGCCAGTAGTATAGACAGCGGGGGGACTGAAGCTTTCTTT
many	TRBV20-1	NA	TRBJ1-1	CSARELSDRAFF	TGCAGTGCTAGAGAGCTTTCGGATAGAGCTTTCTTT
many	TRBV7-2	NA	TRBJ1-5	CASSLGAPRSNQPQHF	TGTGCCAGCAGTCTCGGGGCCCCTCGCTCAAATCAGCCCCAGCATTTT
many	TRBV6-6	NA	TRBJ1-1	CASTQAGGNTEAFF	TGTGCCAGCACCCAAGCGGGGGGTAACACTGAAGCTTTCTTT
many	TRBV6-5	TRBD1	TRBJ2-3	CASSYGRGLFLTDTQYF	TGTGCCAGCAGTTACGGAAGGGGGCTCTTCCTTACAGATACGCAGTATTTT
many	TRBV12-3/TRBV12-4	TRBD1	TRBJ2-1	CASSWDRNYEQFF	TGTGCCAGCAGCTGGGACAGGAACTATGAGCAGTTCTTC
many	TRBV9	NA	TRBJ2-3	CASSVGGGVGDTQYF	TGTGCCAGCAGCGTAGGAGGTGGGGTAGGGGATACGCAGTATTTT
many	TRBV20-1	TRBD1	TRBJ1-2	CSAKAGTGRHGYTF	TGCAGTGCAAAGGCCGGGACAGGGAGACATGGCTACACCTTC
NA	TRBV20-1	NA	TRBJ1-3	CSAKNGNTIYF	TGCAGTGCTAAGAATGGAAACACCATATATTTT
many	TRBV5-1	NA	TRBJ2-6	CASSPVPGGSGANVLTF	TGCGCCAGCAGCCCGGTTCCCGGGGGCTCTGGGGCCAACGTCCTGACTTTC
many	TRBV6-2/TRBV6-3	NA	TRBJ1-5	CASSYGRVEAQPQHF	TGTGCCAGCAGTTACGGCAGGGTTGAGGCCCAGCCCCAGCATTTT
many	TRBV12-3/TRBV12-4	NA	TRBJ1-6	CASSFVQGNSPLHF	TGTGCCAGCAGTTTTGTGCAGGGTAATTCACCCCTCCACTTT
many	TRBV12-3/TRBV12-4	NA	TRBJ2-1	CASSFGDEQFF	TGTGCCAGCAGTTTTGGAGATGAGCAGTTCTTC
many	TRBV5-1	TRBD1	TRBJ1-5	CASSSTRDRRNQPQHF	TGCGCCAGCAGCTCGACCAGGGACAGGCGAAATCAGCCCCAGCATTTT
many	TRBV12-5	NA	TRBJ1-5	CASGQSPGQPQHF	TGTGCTAGTGGGCAAAGCCCGGGGCAGCCCCAGCATTTT
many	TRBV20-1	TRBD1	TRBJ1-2	CSAHRGNYGYTF	TGCAGTGCTCACAGGGGTAACTATGGCTACACCTTC
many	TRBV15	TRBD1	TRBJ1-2	CATSRSDRDPTNYGYTF	TGTGCCACCAGCAGATCGGACAGGGACCCAACTAACTATGGCTACACCTTC
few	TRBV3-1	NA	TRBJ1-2	CASSQRDGPNYGYTF	TGTGCCAGCAGTCAACGGGACGGACCTAACTATGGCTACACCTTC
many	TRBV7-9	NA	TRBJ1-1	CASSLGGAPYAEAFF	TGTGCCAGCAGCTTAGGAGGGGCCCCTTACGCTGAAGCTTTCTTT
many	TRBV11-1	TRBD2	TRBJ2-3	CASSGHRLAGNPGDTQYF	TGTGCCAGCAGCGGCCACCGACTAGCGGGGAACCCAGGAGATACGCAGTATTTT
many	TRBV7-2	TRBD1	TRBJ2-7	CASSFDRVWEQYF	TGTGCCAGCAGCTTCGACAGGGTCTGGGAGCAGTACTTC
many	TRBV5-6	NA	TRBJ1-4	CASSLYRLDEKLFF	TGTGCCAGCAGCTTGTACCGACTGGATGAAAAACTGTTTTTT
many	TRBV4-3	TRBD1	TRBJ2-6	CASSQDQPRTGLGGANVLTF	TGCGCCAGCAGCCAAGATCAACCAAGGACAGGCCTCGGGGGGGCCAACGTCCTGACTTTC
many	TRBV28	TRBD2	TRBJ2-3	CASSSRTSGGVDTQYF	TGTGCCAGCAGTTCCCGGACTAGCGGGGGAGTAGATACGCAGTATTTT